Described below is a single T cell receptor (beta chain) sequence and its context. This specimen belongs to a study of cytomegalovirus exposure and HLA in healthy donors. Background on the study: Roughly 180 million T cells yielded 117 million unique TCR beta sequences, as an earlier analysis found.

The length of the CDR3 is 15 residues. Germline V lookup: CDR1 MDHEN, CDR2 SYDVKM. V was clipped by 1 base and J by 6 bases, with 12 bases between them. It was with 60 Vbeta and 13 Jbeta primers that the PCR ran. In the source study's methods: Later work found around 72 million unique TCR beta chains, with about 10 million shared. The repertoire was sequenced with immunoSEQ multiplex PCR; TCRdb's copy has only in-frame clones and lacks some. Clone size and V and J calls were adopted from that table, with D and trimming inferred from the DNA. The table lists 150,000 to 200,000 clones, over 60% of them singletons. Each donor was nominally healthy when sampled (though unrecorded immune exposures were likely).

The chain employs TRBV28 and TRBJ2-2; possibly TRBD2 for D (7 bases). Sequencing was done on a sample of PBMCs. The TCR was taken from a man aged 18 to 29 in good health and CMV-seronegative. The CDR3 DNA reads TGTGCCAGCAGTTTATTAGGAGGGGGGGCCGGGGAGCTGTTTTTT. Translating it yields CASSLLGGGAGELFF.